This T cell receptor beta chain was identified during a study of OX40 agonist ivuxolimab in advanced cancers. TCRdb keeps only in-frame clones here, not all; method: immunoSEQ multiplex PCR. The data contain more than 55,000 clones, about 83% of them seen just once; the ten biggest clones take up about 4.3%. Blood sampling took place at baseline, cycle 4 day 1, and cycle 7 day 1. Deletions cut 6 bases from V and 2 bases from J, with 13 bases between. Germline V lookup: CDR1 SQVTM, CDR2 ANQGSEA. The CDR3 covers 13 residues. Sequenced material: CD4+ or CD8+ T cells sorted from blood, taken in a trial of the OX40 agonist ivuxolimab. The clonotype was recovered from an adult with an advanced solid tumor such as melanoma, head and neck, liver or kidney cancer. This chain connects TRBV29-1 to TRBJ1-1; D is ambiguous. The chain's CDR3 is CSVSPLVNTEAFF. CDR3 coding DNA: TGCAGCGTGTCCCCGTTGGTTAACACTGAAGCTTTCTTT.